This T cell receptor (beta chain) was identified in a study of long-term antiretroviral therapy in people with HIV. Running of the v3.0 immunoSEQ assay took place at survey level. Using immunoSEQ multiplex PCR, the repertoire was profiled, and TCRdb retains in-frame clones only, with some absent. The table has around 40,000 clones, around nine tenths seen once; the top ten hold 3.9%. The CDR3 contains 19 residues. The V call is TRBV21-1, the J call TRBJ2-1; the listed D gene, TRBD2, was not tested against the DNA. TRBV21-1 is an annotated pseudogene. The receptor was derived from a woman between 18 and 29 years old with HIV. The input for sequencing was unsorted PBMCs, taken just before starting antiretroviral therapy. DNA for the CDR3: TGTGCCAGCAGCAAAATGAAGCGGGAGCTGGCCCTCCTATACAATGAGCAGTTCTTC. Encoded protein: CASSKMKRELALLYNEQFF.